This T cell receptor beta chain emerged from a study of T cell responses to AZD1222 COVID-19 vaccine. Study summary: Some second doses came at about 4 weeks and others at about 12 weeks; these were pooled. Overall study findings and caveats: Across the whole spike, CD4 TCRs peaked at regions 160-218 and 743-854. Donors in the cohort were predominantly white British and more often female, and clonal diversity was possibly underestimated. Repertoire sampling happened only post peak T cell response.

This CDR3 has 14 residues. CDR1 LGHDT and CDR2 YNNKEL come from the germline V gene (reference sequence). The junction had 5 bases not matched to a gene; V was cut back by 3 bases and J by 6 bases. Libraries were prepared by immunoSEQ multiplex PCR; TCRdb keeps only in-frame clonotypes and omits some of them. The sample holds 150,000 to 200,000 clones; around 89% are singletons and the top ten take roughly 6.9%. Notes on this clone: The antigen is undetermined.

The sequence was obtained from an adult in good health. This rearrangement joins TRBV3-1 (or the pseudogene TRBV3-2) to TRBJ2-3, with 8 bases aligning to TRBD2. Sample: peripheral blood, taken on day 0 of AZD1222 vaccination. The chain's CDR3 is CASSHGAGVDTQYF. The CDR3 DNA follows: TGTGCCAGCAGCCACGGAGCGGGGGTTGATACGCAGTATTTT.